This TCR beta chain was found in a study of blood T cell repertoires in COVID-19. Study overall: PBMCs, B-cell-depleted T cells, or T cells were the source of the cDNA or gDNA that made up the material.

This CDR3 is 15 amino acids long. V shed 8 bases and J 2 bases; nucleotides not matched to a gene: 9. Germline V gene sequence: CDR1 MGHDK, CDR2 SYGVNS. Authors' data handling: By means of reference gene primer amplification, nucleated cell counts were estimated. Profiling relied on immunoSEQ multiplex PCR, and the TCRdb table lists in-frame clones only, not all of them. From that table come the V and J calls and clone size; the DNA was used to work out D and trimming. In the table there are around 150,000 clones, over 75% of which are singletons. Sequencing input: peripheral blood. V usage is TRBV25-1 and J usage is TRBJ2-1, with 7 bases identical to TRBD2. This sequence was found in a human donor in a cohort sampled during active COVID-19. CDR3 amino acids: CASSIGAGAYNEQFF. DNA for the CDR3: TGTGCCAGCTCCATAGGGGCGGGAGCCTACAATGAGCAGTTCTTC.